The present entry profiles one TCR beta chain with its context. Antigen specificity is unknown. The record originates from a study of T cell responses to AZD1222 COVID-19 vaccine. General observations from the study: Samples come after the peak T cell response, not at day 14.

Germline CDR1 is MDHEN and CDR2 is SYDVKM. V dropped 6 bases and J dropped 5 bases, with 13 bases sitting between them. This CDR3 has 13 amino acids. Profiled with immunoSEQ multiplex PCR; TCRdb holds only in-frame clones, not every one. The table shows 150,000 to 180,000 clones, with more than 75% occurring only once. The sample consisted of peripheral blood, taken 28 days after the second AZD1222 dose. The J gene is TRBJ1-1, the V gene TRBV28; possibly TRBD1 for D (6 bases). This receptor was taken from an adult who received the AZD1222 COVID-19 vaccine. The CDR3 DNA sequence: TGTGCCAGCAGCCTACAGGGCGGGACTGAAGCTTTCTTT. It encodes CASSLQGGTEAFF.